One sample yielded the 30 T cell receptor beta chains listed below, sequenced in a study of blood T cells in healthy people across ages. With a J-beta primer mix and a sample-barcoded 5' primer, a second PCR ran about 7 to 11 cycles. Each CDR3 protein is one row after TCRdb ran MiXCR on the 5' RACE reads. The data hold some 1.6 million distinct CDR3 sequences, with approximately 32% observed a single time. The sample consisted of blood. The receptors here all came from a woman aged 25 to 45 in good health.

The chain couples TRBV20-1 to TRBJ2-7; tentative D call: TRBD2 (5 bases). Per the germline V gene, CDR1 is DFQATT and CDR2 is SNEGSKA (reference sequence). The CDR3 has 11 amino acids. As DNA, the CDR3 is TGCGATGCCAGCGGAATAGGCGAGCAGTACTTC. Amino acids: CDASGIGEQYF.

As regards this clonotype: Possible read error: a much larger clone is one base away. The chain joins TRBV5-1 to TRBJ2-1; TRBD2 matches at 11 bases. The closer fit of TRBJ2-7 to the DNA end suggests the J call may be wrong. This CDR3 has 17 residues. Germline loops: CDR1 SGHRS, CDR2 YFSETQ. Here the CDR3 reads CASSLFGTSGAYNEQYF. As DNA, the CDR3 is TGCGCCAGCAGCTTGTTCGGGACTAGCGGAGCCTACAATGAGCAGTACTTC.

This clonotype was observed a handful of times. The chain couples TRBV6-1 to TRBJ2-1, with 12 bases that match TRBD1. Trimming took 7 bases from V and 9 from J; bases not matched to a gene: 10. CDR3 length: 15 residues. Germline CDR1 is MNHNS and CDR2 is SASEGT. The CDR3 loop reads CASTPGQGAFIEQFF. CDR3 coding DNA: TGTGCCAGCACGCCGGGACAGGGGGCTTTCATTGAGCAGTTCTTC.

CDR3 in amino acids: CASSIEASYEQYF. CDR3 coding DNA: TGTGCCAGTAGTATAGAGGCATCGTACGAGCAGTACTTC. The chain recombines TRBV19 with TRBJ2-7; no reliable D call. Germline CDR1 is LNHDA and CDR2 is SQIVND (reference sequence). The CDR3 runs 13 residues. Trimming removed 0 bases from V and 4 bases from J, with 7 bases in between.

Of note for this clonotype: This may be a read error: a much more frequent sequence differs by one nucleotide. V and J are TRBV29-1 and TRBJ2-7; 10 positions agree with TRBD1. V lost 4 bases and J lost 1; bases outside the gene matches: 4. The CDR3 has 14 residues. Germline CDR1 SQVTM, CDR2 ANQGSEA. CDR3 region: CSVGLGQGSYEQYF. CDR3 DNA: TGCAGCGTTGGACTGGGACAGGGGTCCTACGAGCAGTACTTC.

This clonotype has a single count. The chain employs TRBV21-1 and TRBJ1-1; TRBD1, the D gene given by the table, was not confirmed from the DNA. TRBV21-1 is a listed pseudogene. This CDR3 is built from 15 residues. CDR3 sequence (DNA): TGTGCCAGCAGCAAAGGGGGGACACCGAACACTGAAGCTTTCTTT. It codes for CASSKGGTPNTEAFF.

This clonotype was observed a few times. The CDR3 nucleotides read TGTGCCAGCTCACCACTAACAGCCCAAGAGACCCAGTACTTC. Translation: CASSPLTAQETQYF. V gene TRBV18 combines with J gene TRBJ2-5; D is ambiguous. The CDR3 length is 14 residues. Per germline, CDR1 KGHSH and CDR2 LQKENI. The germline V and J ends were trimmed by 1 base and 1 base, with 7 bases remaining between them.

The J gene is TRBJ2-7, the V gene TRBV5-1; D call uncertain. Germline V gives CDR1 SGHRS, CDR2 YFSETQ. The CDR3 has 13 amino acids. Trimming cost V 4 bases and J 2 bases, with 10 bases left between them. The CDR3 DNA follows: TGCGCCAGCAGCACAACAGAAACCTACGAGCAGTACTTC. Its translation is CASSTTETYEQYF.

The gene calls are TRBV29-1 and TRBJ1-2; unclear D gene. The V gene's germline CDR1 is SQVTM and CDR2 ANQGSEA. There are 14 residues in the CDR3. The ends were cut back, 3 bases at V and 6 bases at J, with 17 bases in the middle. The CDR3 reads CSVERARVLDGYTF. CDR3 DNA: TGCAGCGTTGAGAGGGCAAGGGTTTTGGATGGCTACACCTTC.

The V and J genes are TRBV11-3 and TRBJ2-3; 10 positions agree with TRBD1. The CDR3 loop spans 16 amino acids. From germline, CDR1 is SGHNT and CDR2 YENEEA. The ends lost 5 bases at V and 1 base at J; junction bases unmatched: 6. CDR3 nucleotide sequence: TGTGCCAGCAGCGCGGGACAGGGGTTGGGCACAGATACGCAGTATTTT. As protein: CASSAGQGLGTDTQYF. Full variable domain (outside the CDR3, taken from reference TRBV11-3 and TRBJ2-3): EAGVVQSPRYKIIEKKQPVAFWCNPISGHNTLYWYLQNLGQGPELLIRYENEEAVDDSQLPKDRFSAERLKGVDSTLKIQPAELGDSAVYLCASSAGQGLGTDTQYFGPGTRLTVL.

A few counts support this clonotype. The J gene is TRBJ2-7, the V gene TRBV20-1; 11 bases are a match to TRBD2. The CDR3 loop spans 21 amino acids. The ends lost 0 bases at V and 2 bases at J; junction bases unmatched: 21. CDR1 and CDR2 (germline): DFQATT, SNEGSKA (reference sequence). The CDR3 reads CSARDGGGRLAGIYNPYEQYF. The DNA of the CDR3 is TGCAGTGCTAGAGATGGGGGAGGAAGACTAGCGGGGATTTACAATCCCTACGAGCAGTACTTC.

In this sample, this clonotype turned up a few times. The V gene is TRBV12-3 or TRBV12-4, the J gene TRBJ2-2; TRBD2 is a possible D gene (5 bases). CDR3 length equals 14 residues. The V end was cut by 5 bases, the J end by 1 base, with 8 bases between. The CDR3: CASSRTENTGELFF. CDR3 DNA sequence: TGTGCCAGCAGTAGGACTGAGAACACCGGGGAGCTGTTTTTT.

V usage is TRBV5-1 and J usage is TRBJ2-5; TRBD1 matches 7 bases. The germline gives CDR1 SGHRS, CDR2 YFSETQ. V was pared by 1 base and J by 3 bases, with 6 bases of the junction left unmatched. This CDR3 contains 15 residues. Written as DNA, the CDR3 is TGCGCCAGCAGCTTGAAGGGGGCGCGGGAAGAGACCCAGTACTTC. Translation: CASSLKGAREETQYF.

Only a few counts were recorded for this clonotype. The CDR3 sequence: CASSSPKGGRVSYEQYF. CDR3 DNA: TGTGCCAGCAGCTCCCCCAAGGGGGGGCGCGTCTCCTACGAGCAGTACTTC. The V call is TRBV7-2, the J call TRBJ2-7; D is possibly TRBD2 (7 bases). CDR3 length: 17 amino acids. Germline values: CDR1 SGHTA, CDR2 FQGNSA. V dropped 4 bases and J dropped 0 bases, with 19 bases sitting between them.

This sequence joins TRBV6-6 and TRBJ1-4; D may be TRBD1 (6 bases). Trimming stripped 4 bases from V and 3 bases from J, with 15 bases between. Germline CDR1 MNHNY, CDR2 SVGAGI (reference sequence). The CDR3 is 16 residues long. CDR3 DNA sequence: TGTGCCAGCAGTTTACGAGGGGGACGGTCTAATGAAAAACTGTTTTTT. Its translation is CASSLRGGRSNEKLFF.

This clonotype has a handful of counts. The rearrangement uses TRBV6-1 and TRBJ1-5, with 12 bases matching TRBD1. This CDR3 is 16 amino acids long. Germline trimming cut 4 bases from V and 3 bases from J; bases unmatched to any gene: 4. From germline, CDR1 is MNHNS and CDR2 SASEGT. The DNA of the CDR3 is TGTGCCAGCAGTGCGGGACAGGGGGCTACCAATCAGCCCCAGCATTTT. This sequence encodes CASSAGQGATNQPQHF.

This CDR3 is CASSFLGQDNTDTQYF. The CDR3 DNA follows: TGTGCCAGCAGTTTTCTCGGGCAGGATAACACAGATACGCAGTATTTT. The rearrangement links TRBV27 to TRBJ2-3; D gene unclear. Germline-derived CDR1 and CDR2 are MNHEY and SMNVEV (reference sequence). The V end lost 3 bases, the J end lost 2 bases, and 15 bases lay between the germline ends. This CDR3 spans 16 amino acids.

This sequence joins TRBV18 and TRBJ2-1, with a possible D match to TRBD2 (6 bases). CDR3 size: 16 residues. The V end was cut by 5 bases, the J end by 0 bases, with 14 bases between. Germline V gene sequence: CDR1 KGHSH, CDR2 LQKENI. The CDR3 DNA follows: TGTGCCAGCTCATCTGGAGCGGGCAGCTCCTACAATGAGCAGTTCTTC. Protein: CASSSGAGSSYNEQFF.

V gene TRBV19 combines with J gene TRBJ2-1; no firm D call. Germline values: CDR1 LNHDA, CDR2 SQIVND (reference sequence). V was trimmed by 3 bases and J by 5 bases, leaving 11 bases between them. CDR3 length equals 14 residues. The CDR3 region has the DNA TGTGCCAGTAGTATCCTGCGTACTGACAATGAGCAGTTCTTC. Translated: CASSILRTDNEQFF.

This chain's CDR3 is CASSYSPPSGVGDTQYF. DNA for the CDR3: TGTGCCAGCAGTTACTCCCCGCCTAGCGGGGTTGGGGATACGCAGTATTTT. The chain links TRBV6-5 to TRBJ2-3; TRBD2 matches at 9 bases. The CDR3 consists of 17 residues. The germline V gene encodes CDR1 MNHEY and CDR2 SVGAGI. The junction had 10 bases not matched to a gene; V was cut back by 0 bases and J by 6 bases.

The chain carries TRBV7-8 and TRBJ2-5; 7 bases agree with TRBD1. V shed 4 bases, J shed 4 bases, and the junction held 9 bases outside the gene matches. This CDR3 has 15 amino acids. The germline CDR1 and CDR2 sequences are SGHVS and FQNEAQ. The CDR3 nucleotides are TGTGCCAGCAGCTCGCTACAGGGGCTCACAGAGACCCAGTACTTC. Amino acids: CASSSLQGLTETQYF.

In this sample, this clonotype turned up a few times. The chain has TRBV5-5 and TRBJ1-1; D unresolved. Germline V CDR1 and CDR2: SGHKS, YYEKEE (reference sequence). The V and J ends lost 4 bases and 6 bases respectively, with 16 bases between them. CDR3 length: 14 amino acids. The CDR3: CASSLGRGGPEAFF. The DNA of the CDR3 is TGTGCCAGCAGCCTCGGGCGAGGAGGGCCTGAAGCTTTCTTT.

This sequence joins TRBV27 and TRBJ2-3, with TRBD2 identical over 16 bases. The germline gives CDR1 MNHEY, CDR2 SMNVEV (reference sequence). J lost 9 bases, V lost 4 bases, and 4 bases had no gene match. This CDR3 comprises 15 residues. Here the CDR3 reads CASSYGTSGRGTQYF. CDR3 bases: TGTGCCAGCAGTTACGGGACTAGCGGGAGGGGGACGCAGTATTTT.

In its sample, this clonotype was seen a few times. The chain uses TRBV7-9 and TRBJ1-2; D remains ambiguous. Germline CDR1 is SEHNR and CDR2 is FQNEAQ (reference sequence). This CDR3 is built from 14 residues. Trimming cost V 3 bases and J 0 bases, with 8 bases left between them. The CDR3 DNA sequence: TGTGCCAGCAGCTTTAACAGTCCTAACTATGGCTACACCTTC. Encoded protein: CASSFNSPNYGYTF.

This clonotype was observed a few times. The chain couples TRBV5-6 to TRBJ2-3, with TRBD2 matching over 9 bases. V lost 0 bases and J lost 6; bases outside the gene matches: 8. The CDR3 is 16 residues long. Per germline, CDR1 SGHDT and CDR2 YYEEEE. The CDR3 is CASSLALAGVRDTQYF. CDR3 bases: TGTGCCAGCAGCTTGGCGTTAGCGGGAGTGAGGGATACGCAGTATTTT.

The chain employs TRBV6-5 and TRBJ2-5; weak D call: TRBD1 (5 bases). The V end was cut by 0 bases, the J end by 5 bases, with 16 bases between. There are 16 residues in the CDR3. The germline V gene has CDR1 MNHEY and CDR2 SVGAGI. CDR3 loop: CASSYSLAGITETQYF. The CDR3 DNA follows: TGTGCCAGCAGTTACTCCCTGGCAGGGATTACGGAGACCCAGTACTTC.

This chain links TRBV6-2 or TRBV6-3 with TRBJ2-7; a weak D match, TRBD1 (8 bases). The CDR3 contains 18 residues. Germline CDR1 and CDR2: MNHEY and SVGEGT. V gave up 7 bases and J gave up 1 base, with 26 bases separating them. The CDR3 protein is CASKFQGRGRETSYEQYF. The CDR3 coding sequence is TGTGCCAGCAAATTTCAGGGCAGGGGGCGGGAGACATCCTACGAGCAGTACTTC.

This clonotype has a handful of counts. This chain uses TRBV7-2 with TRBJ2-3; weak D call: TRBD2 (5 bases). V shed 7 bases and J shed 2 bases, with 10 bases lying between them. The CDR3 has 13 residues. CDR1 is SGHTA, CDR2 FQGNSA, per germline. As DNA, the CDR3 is TGTGCCAGCAACCGAGACTACACAGATACGCAGTATTTT. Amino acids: CASNRDYTDTQYF.

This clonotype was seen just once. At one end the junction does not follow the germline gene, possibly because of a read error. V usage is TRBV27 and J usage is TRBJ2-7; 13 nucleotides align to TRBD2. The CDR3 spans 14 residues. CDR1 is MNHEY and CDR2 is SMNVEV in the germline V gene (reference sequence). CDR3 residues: CTSTPLAGGEEQYF. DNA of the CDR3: TGTACCAGCACCCCACTAGCGGGAGGGGAGGAGCAGTACTTC.

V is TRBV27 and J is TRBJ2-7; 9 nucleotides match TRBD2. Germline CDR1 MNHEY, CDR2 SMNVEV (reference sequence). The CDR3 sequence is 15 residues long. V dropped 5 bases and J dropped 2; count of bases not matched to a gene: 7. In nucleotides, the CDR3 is TGTGCCAGCAGTACCCTCGAGCGGGGGGCCTACGAGCAGTACTTC. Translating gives CASSTLERGAYEQYF.